The 22 T cell receptor beta chains given below trace back to one sample, sequenced in a study of blood T cell repertoires in COVID-19. Here immunoSEQ multiplex PCR was the method, and the copy in TCRdb shows in-frame clones only, minus some. Among about 210,000 clones, roughly nine tenths were seen once, and the ten largest hold roughly 24%. The sequenced sample consisted of PBMCs or T cells enriched from blood (not recorded which). The receptors originated from a woman in her thirties or forties in a cohort exposed to, infected with or recovered from COVID-19 (not recorded which).

This sequence joins TRBV4-1 and TRBJ1-6; no clear D. This CDR3 comprises 17 residues. Trimming shortened V by 4 bases and J by 0 bases, and 13 bases separated the two germline ends. The germline CDR1 and CDR2 sequences are MGHRA and YSYEKL. The CDR3 coding sequence is TGCGCCAGCAGCCTGGGAGTCCCCAGCTCCTATAATTCACCCCTCCACTTT. Amino acid sequence: CASSLGVPSSYNSPLHF.

J is TRBJ2-1 and V is TRBV5-5, with 11 bases lining up with TRBD2. CDR3 length: 17 amino acids. V shed 4 bases, J shed 7 bases, and the junction held 13 bases outside the gene matches. Per germline, CDR1 SGHKS and CDR2 YYEKEE (reference sequence). The chain's CDR3 is CASSPPRLAGRVNEQFF. The DNA for the CDR3 is TGTGCCAGCAGCCCCCCCCGACTAGCGGGAAGAGTAAATGAGCAGTTCTTC.

The rearrangement links TRBV7-6 to TRBJ2-1; TRBD1 is a possible D gene (6 bases). V was trimmed by 0 bases and J by 12 bases, leaving 15 bases between them. CDR3 length: 14 residues. The V gene's germline CDR1 is SGHVS and CDR2 FNYEAQ. The CDR3 protein is CASSLAAQGQGQFF. The CDR3 coding sequence is TGTGCCAGCAGCTTAGCGGCACAGGGTCAGGGGCAGTTCTTC. The full variable domain, in which reference TRBV7-6 and TRBJ2-1 provide the parts outside the CDR3, is GAGVSQSPRYKVTKRGQDVALRCDPISGHVSLYWYRQALGQGPEFLTYFNYEAQQDKSGLPNDRFSAERPEGSISTLTIQRTEQRDSAMYRCASSLAAQGQGQFFGPGTRLTVL.

The V gene is TRBV15, the J gene TRBJ1-5; D gene uncertain. Germline CDR1 LNHNV, CDR2 YYDKDF (reference sequence). CDR3 size: 13 residues. The V gene lost 0 bases and the J gene lost 7 bases, with 7 bases spanning the gap. CDR3 protein: CATSRDRAQPQHF. In DNA form, the CDR3 reads TGTGCCACCAGCAGAGATCGAGCCCAGCCCCAGCATTTT.

V and J are TRBV5-5 and TRBJ2-7; weak D call: TRBD2 (6 bases). Trimming shortened V by 6 bases and J by 1 base, and 14 bases separated the two germline ends. In germline, CDR1 is SGHKS, CDR2 YYEKEE (reference sequence). This CDR3 is 14 amino acids long. The CDR3 bases are TGTGCCAGCATCGGGACTCCGGGTTCCTACGAGCAGTACTTC. It codes for CASIGTPGSYEQYF.

The chain has TRBV7-8 and TRBJ1-6, with TRBD1 identical over 8 bases. The junction had 2 bases not matched to a gene; V was cut back by 3 bases and J by 7 bases. Per germline, CDR1 SGHVS and CDR2 FQNEAQ. The CDR3 totals 14 residues. The CDR3 is CASSFRGRNSPLHF. CDR3 nucleotide sequence: TGTGCCAGCAGCTTCAGGGGGCGAAATTCACCCCTCCACTTT.

This clone was seen just once. V and J are TRBV7-9 and TRBJ2-7; TRBD1 aligns across 10 bases. The CDR3 covers 17 residues. Germline CDR1 and CDR2: SEHNR and FQNEAQ (reference sequence). J gave up 1 base and V 4 bases, and 10 bases lay outside the gene matches. The CDR3 spells CASSSRDRGASSYEQYF. Written as DNA, the CDR3 is TGTGCCAGCAGCTCCCGGGACAGGGGAGCTTCTTCCTACGAGCAGTACTTC.

This clone was counted between two and nine times. J is TRBJ1-5 and V is TRBV6-2 or TRBV6-3; 10 bases are shared with TRBD1. Germline-derived CDR1 and CDR2 are MNHEY and SVGEGT. This CDR3 comprises 18 residues. The J segment lost 5 bases and the V segment lost 2 bases, leaving 12 bases of the junction unmatched. This CDR3 is CASSYLNPTGTGDQPQHF. In DNA form, the CDR3 reads TGTGCCAGCAGTTACCTAAACCCCACCGGGACAGGGGATCAGCCCCAGCATTTT.

The chain recombines TRBV7-8 with TRBJ1-6; no clear D. This CDR3 has 13 amino acids. Trimming removed 8 bases from V and 0 bases from J, with 5 bases in between. Per germline, CDR1 SGHVS and CDR2 FQNEAQ. As DNA, the CDR3 is TGTGCCAGCCGGAGCTCCTATAATTCACCCCTCCACTTT. Protein product: CASRSSYNSPLHF.

V usage is TRBV7-9 and J usage is TRBJ1-1; TRBD1 is a possible D gene (6 bases). Trimming cost V 6 bases and J 1 base, with 21 bases left between them. Germline assignment: CDR1 SEHNR and CDR2 FQNEAQ (reference sequence). This CDR3 spans 17 amino acids. The CDR3 protein is CASRTGPTDSKNTEAFF. CDR3 in DNA: TGTGCCAGCAGAACAGGGCCCACGGATTCAAAGAACACTGAAGCTTTCTTT. Drawing the rest from reference TRBV7-9 and TRBJ1-1, the complete variable domain is DTGVSQNPRHKITKRGQNVTFRCDPISEHNRLYWYRQTLGQGPEFLTYFQNEAQLEKSRLLSDRFSAERPKGSFSTLEIQRTEQGDSAMYLCASRTGPTDSKNTEAFFGQGTRLTVV.

This chain links TRBV3-1 (or the pseudogene TRBV3-2) with TRBJ1-5; D unclear. The CDR3 is 15 amino acids. V was trimmed by 5 bases and J by 2 bases, leaving 13 bases between them. Germline V gives CDR1 LGHDT, CDR2 YNNKEL (reference sequence). In DNA, the CDR3 is TGTGCCAGCAGCTTCGGGGTTCATGGCAATCAGCCCCAGCATTTT. This codes for CASSFGVHGNQPQHF.

The rearrangement uses TRBV2 and TRBJ2-5, with TRBD1 matching over 12 bases. The CDR3 spans 16 residues. The germline gives CDR1 SNHLY, CDR2 FYNNEI. The trim removed 3 bases at V and 5 bases at J, leaving 7 bases unmatched. CDR3 residues: CASSDLGTGGSETQYF. DNA for the CDR3: TGTGCCAGCAGTGATCTCGGGACAGGGGGCTCGGAGACCCAGTACTTC.

This clone came up once. The rearrangement joins TRBV2 to TRBJ1-5, with D perhaps TRBD1 (5 bases). The CDR3 sequence is 15 residues long. V dropped 3 bases and J dropped 2 bases, with 11 bases sitting between them. The V gene's germline CDR1 is SNHLY and CDR2 FYNNEI. The CDR3 loop is CASSERGLRNQPQHF. In nucleotides, the CDR3 is TGTGCCAGCAGTGAGAGGGGACTCCGCAATCAGCCCCAGCATTTT.

The chain has TRBV19 and TRBJ1-5; D uncertain. Trimming removed 5 bases at V and 6 bases at J, with 14 bases between. Germline V lookup: CDR1 LNHDA, CDR2 SQIVND (reference sequence). CDR3 size: 14 residues. CDR3 nucleotides: TGTGCCAGTAGTCTCGGTTTGAGAAGTCAGCCCCAGCATTTT. Amino acids: CASSLGLRSQPQHF.

The genes are TRBV7-9 and TRBJ1-2; 9 nucleotides agree with TRBD1. J was trimmed by 5 bases and V by 0 bases; bases with no gene match: 10. Germline V lookup: CDR1 SEHNR, CDR2 FQNEAQ (reference sequence). CDR3 length equals 17 residues. As DNA, the CDR3 is TGTGCCAGCAGCTTAGCCGCCCCGGGACAGGGCGGATATGGCTACACCTTC. Its protein product is CASSLAAPGQGGYGYTF.

The genes are TRBV13 and TRBJ2-5, with 10 positions matching TRBD2. Looked up from germline, CDR1 is PRHDT and CDR2 is FYEKMQ (reference sequence). The CDR3 spans 16 residues. V shed 2 bases and J 0 bases; nucleotides not matched to a gene: 3. CDR3 residues: CASSLLAGGYQETQYF. The DNA for the CDR3 is TGTGCCAGCAGCTTATTAGCGGGGGGTTACCAAGAGACCCAGTACTTC.

V gene TRBV2 combines with J gene TRBJ1-4; TRBD1 aligns across 9 bases. CDR3 length equals 16 residues. Germline V gene data show CDR1 as SNHLY and CDR2 as FYNNEI. J gave up 0 bases and V 4 bases, and 3 bases lay outside the gene matches. CDR3 in amino acids: CASSGDRESTNEKLFF. Here the CDR3 DNA reads TGTGCCAGCAGTGGGGACAGGGAATCAACTAATGAAAAACTGTTTTTT.

This clone was observed a few times. The chain carries TRBV28 and TRBJ1-1; D uncertain. Trimming took off 3 bases at V and 3 bases at J, with 5 bases between the two ends. CDR1 is MDHEN and CDR2 is SYDVKM in the germline V gene. The CDR3 runs 12 residues. CDR3 DNA: TGTGCCAGCAGTTTGGAGTACACTGAAGCTTTCTTT. Translation: CASSLEYTEAFF.

This chain links TRBV24-1 with TRBJ1-5; D might be TRBD1 (5 bases). Trimming took off 8 bases at V and 5 bases at J, with 9 bases between the two ends. CDR3 size: 12 residues. Germline V gene sequence: CDR1 KGHDR, CDR2 SFDVKD. CDR3 in amino acids: CATTSTDQPQHF. The CDR3 nucleotides are TGTGCCACCACCTCGACAGATCAGCCCCAGCATTTT.

The V and J genes are TRBV7-9 and TRBJ2-7, with 7 nucleotides matching TRBD1. Germline V gene lookup returns CDR1 SEHNR and CDR2 FQNEAQ (reference sequence). V was pared by 6 bases and J by 2 bases, with 10 bases of the junction left unmatched. The CDR3 is 15 residues long. CDR3 loop: CASSPPGTAAYEQYF. DNA of the CDR3: TGTGCCAGCAGTCCGCCCGGGACAGCAGCCTACGAGCAGTACTTC. Supplemented by reference TRBV7-9 and TRBJ2-7, the full variable domain reads DTGVSQNPRHKITKRGQNVTFRCDPISEHNRLYWYRQTLGQGPEFLTYFQNEAQLEKSRLLSDRFSAERPKGSFSTLEIQRTEQGDSAMYLCASSPPGTAAYEQYFGPGTRLTVT.

Only one count was recorded for this clone. The rearrangement uses TRBV7-8 and TRBJ1-1; no definite D call. CDR3 length: 15 residues. The V end lost 0 bases, the J end lost 6 bases, and 14 bases lay between the germline ends. Germline loops: CDR1 SGHVS, CDR2 FQNEAQ. The CDR3: CASSLAPREQAEAFF. In DNA, the CDR3 is TGTGCCAGCAGCTTAGCACCCCGGGAACAAGCTGAAGCTTTCTTT.

This chain uses TRBV4-1 with TRBJ2-7; perhaps TRBD2 as D (5 bases). Germline CDR1 MGHRA, CDR2 YSYEKL. The CDR3 has 17 amino acids. With 3 bases removed from V and 0 bases from J, the gap between germline ends came to 18 bases. CDR3 sequence (DNA): TGCGCCAGCAGCCAGGATGCGCTAGCAGATAGCTCCTACGAGCAGTACTTC. Translation: CASSQDALADSSYEQYF.